This TCR beta chain was profiled in a study of shared clonotypes between healthy human individuals. Regarding the study as a whole: The study drew on few donors, limiting represented genetic and exposure-history diversity.

The length of the CDR3 is 16 residues. Germline CDR1 reads PRHDT; CDR2 reads FYEKMQ (reference sequence). V dropped 5 bases and J dropped 5; count of bases not matched to a gene: 13. A remark on this clone: Its antigen is not known.

The assay was immunoSEQ multiplex PCR, and TCRdb's table has in-frame clones only and misses some. The table lists hundreds of thousands of clones, less than 96% of them singletons. This TCR came from a woman in her 30s in good health. The chain joins TRBV13 to TRBJ2-7; the match to TRBD1 covers 9 bases. The sample taken for sequencing was naive CD4+ T cells sorted from blood. Subset in this sample: CD45RA+ positively selected. The CDR3 region has the DNA TGTGCCAGCAGCCCAGGGCCCGGGACAGGGTGGGACGAGCAGTACTTC. Translating it yields CASSPGPGTGWDEQYF.